This TCR beta chain was found in a study of OX40 agonist ivuxolimab in advanced cancers. Overall study context: The patients' treatment was ivuxolimab, an agonistic anti-OX40 (CD134) antibody. Past anti-PD-1, anti-PD-L1 or anti-CTLA-4 therapy was accepted, and 30% to 50% had received some. Points from the study as a whole: Patients with a partial response at 0.1-3.0 mg/kg had among the lowest clonal expansion.

About this clone: Its antigen is unknown.

V lost 2 bases and J lost 4, with 12 bases in between. The CDR3 has 14 amino acids. Looked up from germline, CDR1 is PRHDT and CDR2 is FYEKMQ (reference sequence). Some clones are missing from TCRdb's copy, which holds only in-frame ones; the method was immunoSEQ multiplex PCR. The table records roughly 42,000 clones, around nine tenths of them present only once. Autoimmune disease history or systemic immunosuppression excluded patients. The chain uses TRBV13 and TRBJ2-7; D not resolved. The TCR comes from an adult with an advanced solid tumor such as melanoma, head and neck, liver or kidney cancer. The sample was CD4+ or CD8+ T cells sorted from blood, taken in a trial of the OX40 agonist ivuxolimab. CDR3: CASSLRWGLYEQYF. Written as DNA, the CDR3 is TGTGCCAGCAGCTTACGCTGGGGTTTGTACGAGCAGTACTTC.